Listed below are T cell receptor beta chains from one sample, sequenced in a study of beta chain features in type 1 diabetes. Measured with immunoSEQ multiplex PCR; TCRdb has only the in-frame clones, and not every one. The repertoire holds fewer than 550,000 clones, with about an eighth as singletons. The sample comprised naive CD4+ T cells from blood. The receptors come from a young woman in good health. Both conserved end residues are part of each CDR3. The D gene is left open where the match is weak. The size field is filled for only some rows; it gives once, few, many or a size class.

j_call: TRBJ1-2
v_call: TRBV29-1
clone_size: .
cdr3_length: 13
d_call: .
cdr3_nt: TGCAGCGTTTCGGTGGCACTTGGCTATGGCTACACCTTC
cdr3_aa: CSVSVALGYGYTF

j_call: TRBJ2-7
v_call: TRBV29-1
clone_size: few
cdr3_length: 14
d_call: .
cdr3_nt: TGCAGCGTTGGTTCCGGGGGAGCCGGCCTCGAGCAGTACTTC
cdr3_aa: CSVGSGGAGLEQYF

j_call: TRBJ1-1
v_call: TRBV30
clone_size: .
cdr3_length: 14
d_call: .
cdr3_nt: TGTGCCTGGAGTGTACGGCAGGGGAGAACTGAAGCTTTCTTT
cdr3_aa: CAWSVRQGRTEAFF

j_call: TRBJ2-7
v_call: TRBV29-1
clone_size: few
cdr3_length: 18
d_call: TRBD2
cdr3_nt: TGCAGCGTTGCCCCCGACGGGACAAGACTAGCGGGAGGCGGCGAGCAGTACTTC
cdr3_aa: CSVAPDGTRLAGGGEQYF

j_call: TRBJ2-7
v_call: TRBV5-6
clone_size: few
cdr3_length: 12
d_call: .
cdr3_nt: TGTGCCAGCAGCCGCCGGCTCTACGAGCAGTACTTC
cdr3_aa: CASSRRLYEQYF

j_call: TRBJ2-6
v_call: TRBV6-5
clone_size: .
cdr3_length: 15
d_call: .
cdr3_nt: TGTGCCAGCAGTTACTCAGGATCTGGGGCCAACGTCCTGACTTTC
cdr3_aa: CASSYSGSGANVLTF

j_call: TRBJ2-3
v_call: TRBV11-2
clone_size: .
cdr3_length: 15
d_call: .
cdr3_nt: TGTGCCAGCAGCCTAAGAGAAGCTAGCACAGATACGCAGTATTTT
cdr3_aa: CASSLREASTDTQYF

j_call: TRBJ2-7
v_call: TRBV9
clone_size: few
cdr3_length: 14
d_call: .
cdr3_nt: TGTGCCAGCAGCGTGGGATTAGGCATCTACGAGCAGTACTTC
cdr3_aa: CASSVGLGIYEQYF

j_call: TRBJ1-2
v_call: TRBV7-9
clone_size: many
cdr3_length: 13
d_call: .
cdr3_nt: TGTGCCAGCAGCTTACCCAACAGGGATGGCTACACCTTC
cdr3_aa: CASSLPNRDGYTF

j_call: TRBJ1-4
v_call: TRBV28
clone_size: few
cdr3_length: 17
d_call: .
cdr3_nt: TGTGCCAGCAGTTTATGGGCCGGGGGCAACACTAATGAAAAACTGTTTTTT
cdr3_aa: CASSLWAGGNTNEKLFF

j_call: TRBJ2-1
v_call: TRBV9
clone_size: .
cdr3_length: 16
d_call: TRBD2
cdr3_nt: TGTGCCAGCAGCCCCTTGCTAGCGGGAGGGCCCGTGGAACAGTTCTTC
cdr3_aa: CASSPLLAGGPVEQFF

j_call: TRBJ2-1
v_call: TRBV18
clone_size: few
cdr3_length: 12
d_call: .
cdr3_nt: TGTGCCAGCTCACCCCTAGTGAATGAGCAGTTCTTC
cdr3_aa: CASSPLVNEQFF

j_call: TRBJ2-3
v_call: TRBV7-9
clone_size: few
cdr3_length: 12
d_call: .
cdr3_nt: TGTGCCAGCAGCCTTCATGGGGATACGCAGTATTTT
cdr3_aa: CASSLHGDTQYF

j_call: TRBJ1-1
v_call: TRBV7-9
clone_size: .
cdr3_length: 13
d_call: .
cdr3_nt: TGTGCCAGCAGCTTAGCTGGGGGACGGGAAGCTTTCTTT
cdr3_aa: CASSLAGGREAFF

j_call: TRBJ1-2
v_call: TRBV6-5
clone_size: .
cdr3_length: 12
d_call: .
cdr3_nt: TGTGCCAGCAGGGAGGACGTCTATGGCTACACCTTC
cdr3_aa: CASREDVYGYTF

j_call: TRBJ2-2
v_call: TRBV7-9
clone_size: few
cdr3_length: 19
d_call: TRBD1
cdr3_nt: TGTGCCAGCACCCCTTCCCGGGACAGGCAACAAATGATCGCCTGGGAGCTGTTTTTT
cdr3_aa: CASTPSRDRQQMIAWELFF